These 14 T cell receptor beta chains share one sample of origin, sequenced in a study of T cell changes during pregnancy in multiple sclerosis. Clones were sequenced by immunoSEQ multiplex PCR, and TCRdb holds only the in-frame ones, with some missing. The profile shows more than 55,000 clones, approximately 91% of them singletons. The material sequenced was peripheral blood, taken in the second trimester of pregnancy. These receptors all stem from a female donor with multiple sclerosis, enrolled in a pregnancy study.

As DNA, the CDR3 is TGTGCCAGCTCACCCTCCGACAGTCGGTATCAGCCCCAGCATTTT. Translated: CASSPSDSRYQPQHF. The rearrangement links TRBV18 to TRBJ1-5; possibly TRBD1 for D (5 bases). V lost 3 bases and J 5 bases, leaving 14 bases between the germline ends. The germline CDR1 and CDR2 sequences are KGHSH and LQKENI. This CDR3 spans 15 amino acids.

This chain joins TRBV2 and TRBJ2-6; D remains ambiguous. The CDR3 spans 15 residues. Germline assignment: CDR1 SNHLY and CDR2 FYNNEI. V was shortened by 3 bases and J by 0 bases, with 6 bases between the two germline ends. CDR3 sequence (DNA): TGTGCCAGCAGTGACCTGTACTCTGGGGCCAACGTCCTGACTTTC. It is translated as CASSDLYSGANVLTF.

The chain is built from TRBV7-2 and TRBJ1-5; 10 positions match TRBD1. Germline V lookup: CDR1 SGHTA, CDR2 FQGNSA. This CDR3 region has 16 residues. Trimming removed 3 bases from V and 2 bases from J; junction bases left unmatched: 4. DNA of the CDR3: TGTGCCAGCAGCTTGGGGGGGACAGGGGGCAATCAGCCCCAGCATTTT. Translation: CASSLGGTGGNQPQHF.

The rearrangement links TRBV9 to TRBJ2-1; TRBD2 is a possible D gene (6 bases). CDR3 length: 16 residues. Germline V gene sequence: CDR1 SGDLS, CDR2 YYNGEE. The V gene lost 3 bases and the J gene lost 3 bases, with 16 bases spanning the gap. The CDR3 loop reads CASSEGVSAGYNEQFF. The CDR3 DNA reads TGTGCCAGCAGCGAGGGCGTCTCAGCGGGCTACAATGAGCAGTTCTTC.

The chain has TRBV7-9 and TRBJ2-1; TRBD1 aligns across 7 bases. Looked up from germline, CDR1 is SEHNR and CDR2 is FQNEAQ (reference sequence). Unmatched junction bases numbered 2, after V lost 3 bases and J lost 3 bases. CDR3 size: 14 residues. As DNA, the CDR3 is TGTGCCAGCAGCTTGCCAGGGGGCTACAATGAGCAGTTCTTC. The encoded protein is CASSLPGGYNEQFF.

This chain links TRBV12-1 with TRBJ1-1; no check of the table's D call, TRBD1, against the DNA was made. TRBV12-1 is flagged as a pseudogene. This CDR3 contains 15 residues. The CDR3 DNA sequence: TGTGCCAGCAGCTATTACAGGGAGCTGAACACTGAAGCTTTCTTT. Translating it yields CASSYYRELNTEAFF.

This chain uses TRBV7-9 with TRBJ2-1, with D possibly matching TRBD1 (5 bases). This CDR3 region has 14 residues. The V gene lost 0 bases and the J gene lost 2 bases, with 5 bases spanning the gap. CDR1 and CDR2 (germline): SEHNR, FQNEAQ (reference sequence). The CDR3 loop is CASSLAGAYNEQFF. DNA of the CDR3: TGTGCCAGCAGCTTAGCAGGGGCCTACAATGAGCAGTTCTTC.

This chain connects TRBV7-9 to TRBJ2-1; 9 bases agree with TRBD2. In germline, CDR1 is SEHNR, CDR2 FQNEAQ (reference sequence). There are 18 residues in the CDR3. V dropped 4 bases and J dropped 9; count of bases not matched to a gene: 19. CDR3 protein: CASSSGTSPILVRAEQFF. Written as DNA, the CDR3 is TGTGCCAGCAGCTCGGGGACTAGCCCTATTCTGGTTCGCGCTGAGCAGTTCTTC.

The gene calls are TRBV6-1 and TRBJ2-3; 8 bases line up with TRBD1. The germline V gene has CDR1 MNHNS and CDR2 SASEGT. The CDR3 runs 12 residues. V lost 10 bases, J lost 4 bases, and 4 bases stayed unmatched. The CDR3 loop is CAITTGADTQYF. CDR3 DNA: TGTGCCATTACGACAGGGGCAGATACGCAGTATTTT.

The rearrangement uses TRBV12-5 and TRBJ1-1; D ambiguous. The CDR3 sequence is 11 residues long. Trimming took off 5 bases at V and 11 bases at J, with 12 bases between the two ends. Germline V gene data show CDR1 as LGHNT and CDR2 as FRNRAP. CDR3 DNA sequence: TGTGCTAGTGGTGCCGCAGGTCGGGCTTTCTTT. Encoded protein: CASGAAGRAFF.

The CDR3 is CAISDGRGTEAFF. The CDR3 DNA reads TGTGCCATCAGTGATGGCAGAGGCACTGAAGCTTTCTTT. V usage is TRBV10-3 and J usage is TRBJ1-1, with no clear D. Germline V gives CDR1 ENHRY, CDR2 SYGVKD. The CDR3 has 13 residues. Deletions cut 3 bases from V and 4 bases from J, with 9 bases between.

This chain connects TRBV4-1 to TRBJ1-2; D uncertain. V lost 0 bases, J lost 4 bases, and 12 bases lay in between. This CDR3 has 15 amino acids. Germline CDR1 is MGHRA and CDR2 is YSYEKL. The DNA for the CDR3 is TGCGCCAGCAGCCAAGATAGAGGAAGGTTCTATGGCTACACCTTC. Its translation: CASSQDRGRFYGYTF.

The rearrangement uses TRBV7-2 and TRBJ2-1; 8 nucleotides align to TRBD1. J lost 0 bases, V lost 5 bases, and 3 bases had no gene match. The CDR3 is 15 residues long. Germline V gives CDR1 SGHTA, CDR2 FQGNSA. CDR3: CASSIDRGSYNEQFF. In DNA form, the CDR3 reads TGTGCCAGCAGCATCGACAGGGGCTCCTACAATGAGCAGTTCTTC.

This sequence joins TRBV2 and TRBJ2-3; TRBD2 aligns across 9 bases. Germline lookup yields CDR1 SNHLY and CDR2 FYNNEI. Trimming removed 7 bases from V and 5 bases from J; junction bases left unmatched: 10. The CDR3 length is 15 residues. The CDR3 is CASNSQRGEEDTQYF. The CDR3 nucleotides read TGTGCCAGCAATTCCCAGCGGGGGGAGGAAGATACGCAGTATTTT.